This TCR beta chain was found in a study of cytotoxic CD8 clonotypes in ibrutinib-treated CLL. Study as a whole: The subjects consisted of some 12 relapsed/refractory and roughly 15 treatment-naive individuals, with some 17 IGHV unmutated. Study-wide results and limits: Measured clonality at baseline was greater than in age-matched healthy donors and tracked with circulating CD8+ T-cell counts. Public clonotypes were seen rarely and were contracted or stable on treatment.

Germline V lookup: CDR1 LNHDA, CDR2 SQIVND (reference sequence). V lost 6 bases and J lost 0; bases outside the gene matches: 2. This CDR3 region has 14 residues. Researchers set a sequencing depth target of 1 in 200,000 to 1 in 1 million T cells. Data came from immunoSEQ multiplex PCR; TCRdb stores just in-frame clones and leaves some out. The sample lists approximately 340,000 clones, approximately 67% occurring once. About this clone: The antigen is unknown.

The source material was PBMCs, sampled after 36 months of ibrutinib treatment. The clonotype comes from a human donor with chronic lymphocytic leukemia. The chain links TRBV19 to TRBJ2-1; 7 bases line up with TRBD1. The CDR3 sequence is CASSRDSSYNEQFF. CDR3 DNA: TGTGCCAGTAGCCGGGACAGCTCCTACAATGAGCAGTTCTTC.